This TCR beta chain was captured by sequencing in a study of CD8+CD57+ T cells in acquired aplastic anemia. Study in general: Sorted CD4+ plus CD8+ cells gave DNA averaging 3.2 ug. Study-wide findings and caveats: Statistical testing detected no significant gap in CD8+ Simpson's diversity between patients and controls. Patients and controls shared nearly 30 CD8+ CDR3 sequences, which appeared highly expressed in patients and within their immunodominant clones.

Remarks on this clonotype: Antigen: not known.

The CDR3 runs 14 residues. CDR1 is SEHNR, CDR2 FQNEAQ, per germline (reference sequence). The trim removed 7 bases at V and 5 bases at J, leaving 10 bases unmatched. The TCR beta profiling, which covered VDJ combination and CDR3 sequence, was carried out using genomic DNA as the template. Each CDR3 protein is one row after TCRdb ran MiXCR on the reads. The data contain around 150,000 distinct CDR3 sequences, less than 60% of them seen just once; the ten biggest clones take up approximately 2.8%. Flow cytometry had shown expanded CD8+CD57+ cells in the patients chosen for sequencing. Sampling of blood occurred while the patients had still received no therapy.

V gene TRBV7-9 combines with J gene TRBJ2-7, with 8 bases lining up with TRBD1. What was sequenced was sorted CD4+, CD8+, or CD8+CD57+ T cells (not recorded which) from PBMCs. The clonotype was recovered from a human donor with aplastic anemia. CDR3 in amino acids: CASTLGQGGDEQYF. In nucleotides, the CDR3 is TGTGCCAGCACCCTCGGACAGGGCGGGGACGAGCAGTACTTC.